These T cell receptor beta chains were read from a single sample in a study of blood T cell repertoires in COVID-19. Using immunoSEQ multiplex PCR, the repertoire was profiled, and TCRdb retains in-frame clones only, with some absent. The repertoire consists of hundreds of thousands of clones, with more than 80% occurring once and the leading ten covering around 7.2%. The specimen was peripheral blood. These receptors were obtained from an elderly woman with COVID-19, enrolled during active disease. CDR3s include the opening cysteine and the closing phenylalanine or tryptophan. A D gene is named only where the DNA matches it firmly. The size of a clone is reported for some rows only, either as once, few or many, or as a class for expanded clones.

J gene,V gene,clone size,D gene,CDR3 protein,CDR3 DNA
TRBJ1-2,TRBV9,once,TRBD1,CASSVADRAGFSSELGYTF,TGTGCCAGCAGCGTAGCGGACAGGGCAGGATTTAGTTCAGAGCTTGGCTACACCTTC
TRBJ1-5,TRBV19,once,NA,CASIGRDNNQPQHF,TGTGCCAGTATAGGGAGGGACAACAATCAGCCCCAGCATTTT
TRBJ2-5,TRBV10-3,NA,NA,CAISERLQGQETQYF,TGTGCCATCAGTGAGCGGCTACAGGGTCAAGAGACCCAGTACTTC
TRBJ2-3,TRBV3-1/TRBV3-2,NA,NA,CASSQRGGTDTQYF,TGTGCCAGCAGCCAGCGGGGCGGCACAGATACGCAGTATTTT
TRBJ1-5,TRBV19,NA,NA,CASRIHGQVEPQHF,TGTGCCAGTAGAATTCATGGGCAGGTTGAGCCCCAGCATTTT
TRBJ2-1,TRBV5-1,NA,NA,CASSLSGNSYNEQFF,TGCGCCAGCAGCTTGTCGGGAAATTCCTACAATGAGCAGTTCTTC
TRBJ1-2,TRBV6-5,NA,NA,CASSQGRYGYTF,TGTGCCAGCTCGCAGGGGCGGTATGGCTACACCTTC
TRBJ1-2,TRBV10-3,NA,NA,CAISPQGSGYTF,TGTGCCATCAGTCCACAGGGATCTGGCTACACCTTC
TRBJ2-3,TRBV18,NA,NA,CASSRQSGDTQYF,TGTGCCAGCTCACGGCAGTCTGGAGATACGCAGTATTTT
TRBJ1-1,TRBV6-5,once,TRBD1,CASSTVATGATEAFF,TGTGCCAGCAGCACCGTGGCGACAGGGGCCACTGAAGCTTTCTTT
TRBJ2-3,TRBV2,NA,TRBD2,CASRGLLAGGGDTQYF,TGTGCCAGCAGAGGCTTACTAGCGGGGGGAGGAGATACGCAGTATTTT
TRBJ1-1,TRBV30,NA,NA,CAWSLLTMNTEAFF,TGTGCCTGGAGTCTACTAACCATGAACACTGAAGCTTTCTTT
TRBJ2-5,TRBV18,NA,NA,CASSPRVGVGTQYF,TGTGCCAGCTCACCCAGGGTGGGTGTTGGGACCCAGTACTTC
TRBJ1-2,TRBV12-3/TRBV12-4,NA,TRBD1,CASSPDRNYGYTF,TGTGCCAGCAGCCCGGACAGGAACTATGGCTACACCTTC
TRBJ1-2,TRBV3-1/TRBV3-2,NA,TRBD1,CASSHFGGTGWGYTF,TGTGCCAGCAGCCATTTCGGGGGGACAGGGTGGGGCTACACCTTC
TRBJ2-1,TRBV6-4,NA,TRBD2,CASSDGTGGNNEQFF,TGTGCCAGCAGTGACGGAACGGGAGGGAATAATGAGCAGTTCTTC
TRBJ2-1,TRBV15,NA,NA,CATSRVGQRDREQFF,TGTGCCACCAGCAGAGTCGGACAGAGGGATCGAGAGCAGTTCTTC
TRBJ1-2,TRBV27,NA,TRBD1,CASSLSPGVRGRLNYGYTF,TGTGCCAGCAGTTTATCTCCGGGTGTCAGGGGGAGGTTAAACTATGGCTACACCTTC
TRBJ1-5,TRBV27,few,TRBD1,CASSGDRGQGQPQHF,TGTGCCAGCAGCGGGGACAGGGGGCAGGGTCAGCCCCAGCATTTT
TRBJ1-5,TRBV2,NA,NA,CASNRGNQPQHF,TGTGCCAGCAATCGGGGGAATCAGCCCCAGCATTTT
TRBJ1-2,TRBV7-9,NA,NA,CASSSGSFGPGYGYTF,TGTGCCAGCAGTTCCGGGTCCTTCGGTCCGGGCTATGGCTACACCTTC
TRBJ2-7,TRBV6-2/TRBV6-3,NA,TRBD2,CASSTGTTSYEQYF,TGTGCCAGCAGCACGGGGACTACCTCCTACGAGCAGTACTTC
TRBJ1-3,TRBV6-1,NA,TRBD1,CASSHGTGINTIYF,TGTGCCAGCAGTCACGGGACAGGGATCAACACCATATATTTT
TRBJ2-6,TRBV6-5,once,NA,CASSYDSSGANVLTF,TGTGCCAGCAGTTACGACAGCTCTGGGGCCAACGTCCTGACTTTC
TRBJ1-6,TRBV9,NA,NA,CASSARIGLWNSPLHF,TGTGCCAGCAGCGCTCGGATTGGGCTCTGGAATTCACCCCTCCACTTT
TRBJ1-1,TRBV14,NA,NA,CASSLGGGRAFF,TGTGCCAGCAGCCTGGGGGGTGGGCGCGCTTTCTTT
TRBJ2-1,TRBV11-3,once,TRBD2,CASSLSGSSSEQFF,TGTGCCAGCAGCCTGAGCGGGAGTTCTAGTGAGCAGTTCTTC
TRBJ2-7,TRBV4-2,NA,TRBD1,CASSAPGQGSYEQYF,TGTGCCAGCAGCGCACCGGGACAGGGGTCCTACGAGCAGTACTTC
TRBJ1-2,TRBV4-1,once,NA,CASSQVQANSYTF,TGCGCCAGCAGCCAAGTGCAGGCCAATAGCTACACCTTC
TRBJ1-5,TRBV18,few,TRBD1,CASSPDRGGNQPQHF,TGTGCCAGCTCTCCCGACAGGGGGGGCAATCAGCCCCAGCATTTT
TRBJ1-6,TRBV4-2,NA,NA,CASSPQDRDDSPLHF,TGTGCCAGCAGCCCCCAGGACAGAGATGATTCACCCCTCCACTTT
TRBJ2-7,TRBV7-9,NA,TRBD2,CASSLAAGVGYEQYF,TGTGCCAGCAGCTTAGCGGCGGGAGTAGGCTACGAGCAGTACTTC
TRBJ1-1,TRBV5-1,few,NA,CASSPGHAATEAFF,TGCGCCAGCAGCCCGGGACATGCGGCGACTGAAGCTTTCTTT
TRBJ2-2,TRBV29-1,NA,TRBD1,CSARRPGQGTSANTGELFF,TGCAGCGCCAGGAGACCGGGACAGGGCACATCCGCGAACACCGGGGAGCTGTTTTTT
TRBJ1-4,TRBV4-2,NA,TRBD1,CASSQDGTGDEKLFF,TGTGCCAGCAGCCAAGATGGGACAGGGGATGAAAAACTGTTTTTT
TRBJ1-4,TRBV7-2,few,NA,CASSFDGGSKKLFF,TGTGCCAGCAGCTTCGACGGAGGCTCAAAAAAACTGTTTTTT
TRBJ1-2,TRBV28,NA,NA,CASSPPQGYLYGYTF,TGTGCCAGCAGTCCCCCACAGGGATACCTCTATGGCTACACCTTC